The present T cell receptor beta chain was sequenced within a study of shared clonotypes between healthy human individuals. On this clone itself: The antigen remains unidentified.

Profiled with immunoSEQ multiplex PCR; TCRdb holds only in-frame clones, not every one. The table shows around 690,000 clones, with less than 95% occurring only once. The germline V gene has CDR1 MDHEN and CDR2 SYDVKM. J was trimmed by 4 bases and V by 3 bases; bases with no gene match: 9. This CDR3 comprises 16 residues. Study-wide points: Naive subsets typically showed greater estimated richness than memory subsets. Represented diversity (both genetic and exposure-history) was limited by the small number of donors.

The receptor was derived from a man aged 18 to 29 in good health. Some clones in this sample may be carry-over from other donors' samples. The rearrangement joins TRBV28 to TRBJ2-3; the match to TRBD1 covers 8 bases. The material sequenced was memory CD8+ T cells from PBMCs. Subset specified: CD45RO+ cells pooled with CCR7-negative TemRA cells. The DNA of the CDR3 is TGTGCCAGCAGTTTCTTCGGACAGGGAGCTGCAGATACGCAGTATTTT. This encodes CASSFFGQGAADTQYF.